These T cell receptor beta chains were read from a single sample in a study of blood T cell repertoires in COVID-19. Clones were sequenced by immunoSEQ multiplex PCR, and TCRdb holds only the in-frame ones, with some missing. The table records under 400,000 clones, around 87% of them present only once. Sequencing input: peripheral blood. Receptors originate from a woman younger than 45 with COVID-19, enrolled during active disease. CDR3s include the opening cysteine and the closing phenylalanine or tryptophan. The order of the fields is clone size, CDR3 length, V gene, D gene, J gene, CDR3 protein, CDR3 DNA. A D gene is named only where the DNA matches it firmly. A clone size is listed for some rows: how often the clone was seen (once, few, many), or a class if it is expanded.

size: .
length: 14
V: TRBV3-1/TRBV3-2
D: TRBD1
J: TRBJ2-5
CDR3: CASSQRDRQETQYF
DNA: TGTGCCAGCAGCCAACGGGACAGACAAGAGACCCAGTACTTC

size: .
length: 19
V: TRBV11-2
D: TRBD2
J: TRBJ2-3
CDR3: CASSLDPGTSGRGTDTQYF
DNA: TGTGCCAGCAGCTTGGACCCAGGGACTAGCGGGAGGGGCACAGATACGCAGTATTTT

size: .
length: 14
V: TRBV2
D: .
J: TRBJ2-1
CDR3: CAGYQGFIYNEQFF
DNA: TGTGCCGGATACCAGGGGTTCATCTACAATGAGCAGTTCTTC

size: .
length: 15
V: TRBV7-9
D: TRBD1
J: TRBJ2-7
CDR3: CASSRWTGARGEQYF
DNA: TGTGCCAGCAGTCGGTGGACAGGGGCGCGAGGCGAGCAGTACTTC

size: .
length: 15
V: TRBV6-5
D: TRBD2
J: TRBJ2-1
CDR3: CASSRGTSGDNEQFF
DNA: TGTGCCAGCAGTCGGGGGACTAGCGGGGACAATGAGCAGTTCTTC

size: few
length: 13
V: TRBV30
D: .
J: TRBJ2-1
CDR3: CACSGEVYNEQFF
DNA: TGTGCCTGCTCGGGGGAGGTGTACAATGAGCAGTTCTTC

size: .
length: 15
V: TRBV5-1
D: TRBD2
J: TRBJ2-3
CDR3: CASKLAGPTADTQYF
DNA: TGCGCCAGCAAACTAGCGGGACCCACAGCGGATACGCAGTATTTT

size: .
length: 15
V: TRBV24-1
D: .
J: TRBJ2-2
CDR3: CATSDLSGFDGELFF
DNA: TGTGCCACCAGTGATTTATCAGGGTTTGACGGGGAGCTGTTTTTT

size: once
length: 12
V: TRBV13
D: .
J: TRBJ1-1
CDR3: CASSRENTEAFF
DNA: TGTGCCAGCAGCCGCGAAAACACTGAAGCTTTCTTT

size: .
length: 14
V: TRBV10-2
D: TRBD1
J: TRBJ1-2
CDR3: CASSPTGSLYGYTF
DNA: TGCGCCAGCAGTCCGACAGGGAGCCTTTATGGCTACACCTTC

size: .
length: 19
V: TRBV18
D: TRBD2
J: TRBJ2-2
CDR3: CASSPNQLAGGPRTGELFF
DNA: TGTGCCAGCTCACCAAATCAATTAGCGGGAGGGCCGCGGACCGGGGAGCTGTTTTTT

size: .
length: 14
V: TRBV2
D: TRBD1
J: TRBJ1-4
CDR3: CASRSGTGDEKLFF
DNA: TGTGCCAGCCGATCCGGGACAGGGGATGAAAAACTGTTTTTT

size: .
length: 13
V: TRBV27
D: .
J: TRBJ2-1
CDR3: CASFSGSYNEQFF
DNA: TGTGCCAGCTTCTCCGGCTCCTACAATGAGCAGTTCTTC

size: .
length: 12
V: TRBV25-1
D: .
J: TRBJ2-7
CDR3: CASSYGRGEQYF
DNA: TGTGCCAGCAGTTACGGCCGGGGCGAGCAGTACTTC

size: .
length: 14
V: TRBV7-9
D: TRBD2
J: TRBJ2-7
CDR3: CASSLSGTSYEQYF
DNA: TGTGCCAGCAGTCTTAGCGGGACCTCCTACGAGCAGTACTTC

size: .
length: 17
V: TRBV6-2/TRBV6-3
D: TRBD2
J: TRBJ2-1
CDR3: CASSPLPASGTNNEQFF
DNA: TGTGCCAGCAGTCCCTTACCCGCTAGCGGGACCAACAATGAGCAGTTCTTC

size: .
length: 15
V: TRBV9
D: TRBD1
J: TRBJ2-5
CDR3: CASSVSGQGEETQYF
DNA: TGTGCCAGCAGCGTATCCGGACAGGGAGAAGAGACCCAGTACTTC

size: .
length: 15
V: TRBV5-5
D: .
J: TRBJ2-7
CDR3: CASSLVGQTIYEQYF
DNA: TGTGCCAGCAGCTTGGTTGGTCAGACTATATACGAGCAGTACTTC

size: .
length: 15
V: TRBV3-1/TRBV3-2
D: .
J: TRBJ2-1
CDR3: CASSPGIGAGMQQFF
DNA: TGTGCCAGCAGCCCCGGTATTGGAGCTGGCATGCAGCAGTTCTTC

size: .
length: 11
V: TRBV2
D: .
J: TRBJ2-2
CDR3: CASSFTGELFF
DNA: TGTGCCAGCAGCTTCACCGGGGAGCTGTTTTTT

size: .
length: 16
V: TRBV28
D: TRBD1
J: TRBJ1-1
CDR3: CASSPPGQGRDTEAFF
DNA: TGTGCCAGCAGTCCCCCGGGACAGGGGAGGGACACTGAAGCTTTCTTT

size: .
length: 15
V: TRBV9
D: .
J: TRBJ2-7
CDR3: CASSVGVGASYEQYF
DNA: TGTGCCAGCAGCGTAGGAGTGGGGGCCTCCTACGAGCAGTACTTC

size: few
length: 13
V: TRBV7-9
D: .
J: TRBJ1-1
CDR3: CASSLTMNTEAFF
DNA: TGTGCCAGCAGCTTGACAATGAACACTGAAGCTTTCTTT

size: .
length: 13
V: TRBV18
D: .
J: TRBJ2-7
CDR3: CASSPQGATEQYF
DNA: TGTGCCAGCTCACCACAAGGGGCAACCGAGCAGTACTTC

size: .
length: 10
V: TRBV6-5
D: .
J: TRBJ2-1
CDR3: CASSRNEQFF
DNA: TGTGCCAGTTCCCGGAATGAGCAGTTCTTC

size: few
length: 12
V: TRBV7-2
D: .
J: TRBJ1-3
CDR3: CASSRDGNTIYF
DNA: TGTGCCAGCAGCCGAGATGGAAACACCATATATTTT

size: .
length: 14
V: TRBV2
D: TRBD1
J: TRBJ2-7
CDR3: CASRGQGLSYEQYF
DNA: TGTGCCAGCAGGGGACAGGGTCTCTCCTACGAGCAGTACTTC

size: .
length: 12
V: TRBV11-2
D: .
J: TRBJ2-1
CDR3: CASSQSYNEQFF
DNA: TGTGCCAGCAGCCAATCCTACAATGAGCAGTTCTTC

size: .
length: 15
V: TRBV5-6
D: TRBD2
J: TRBJ2-3
CDR3: CASSLTSGWSKAQYF
DNA: TGTGCCAGCAGCTTAACTAGCGGTTGGAGTAAGGCGCAGTATTTT

size: .
length: 11
V: TRBV14
D: .
J: TRBJ1-6
CDR3: CASSQSRALHF
DNA: TGTGCCAGCAGCCAAAGCAGGGCCCTCCACTTT

size: .
length: 9
V: TRBV7-3
D: .
J: TRBJ1-2
CDR3: CRGRYGYTF
DNA: TGTCGGGGGAGGTATGGCTACACCTTC

size: .
length: 15
V: TRBV7-2
D: TRBD2
J: TRBJ2-5
CDR3: CASTPGTSGVKTQYF
DNA: TGTGCCAGCACCCCCGGGACTAGCGGGGTTAAGACCCAGTACTTC

size: .
length: 14
V: TRBV2
D: .
J: TRBJ1-5
CDR3: CASSPDNRYQPQHF
DNA: TGTGCCAGCAGCCCTGACAATCGATATCAGCCCCAGCATTTT

size: once
length: 13
V: TRBV7-6
D: TRBD1
J: TRBJ2-3
CDR3: CASRPGGTNTQYF
DNA: TGTGCCAGCAGGCCAGGGGGAACGAATACGCAGTATTTT

size: .
length: 16
V: TRBV5-1
D: TRBD1
J: TRBJ2-7
CDR3: CASSLSRTGRGYEQYF
DNA: TGCGCCAGCAGCTTGTCCCGGACAGGGCGAGGCTACGAGCAGTACTTC

size: .
length: 14
V: TRBV30
D: TRBD2
J: TRBJ2-3
CDR3: CACGLAGKTDTQYF
DNA: TGTGCCTGCGGACTAGCGGGAAAAACCGATACGCAGTATTTT

size: .
length: 13
V: TRBV28
D: TRBD1
J: TRBJ1-1
CDR3: CASRGTGNTEAFF
DNA: TGTGCCAGCAGAGGGACAGGGAACACTGAAGCTTTCTTT

size: .
length: 12
V: TRBV13
D: .
J: TRBJ1-1
CDR3: CASSLDPVVAFF
DNA: TGTGCCAGCAGCTTAGATCCAGTGGTTGCTTTCTTT

size: .
length: 15
V: TRBV28
D: TRBD2
J: TRBJ2-2
CDR3: CASSTAGSNTGELFF
DNA: TGTGCCAGCAGCACAGCGGGGTCAAACACCGGGGAGCTGTTTTTT

size: .
length: 15
V: TRBV5-4
D: .
J: TRBJ2-7
CDR3: CASSLSSQSLYEQYF
DNA: TGTGCCAGCAGCTTGAGTAGCCAAAGTTTATACGAGCAGTACTTC

size: .
length: 18
V: TRBV12-5
D: TRBD2
J: TRBJ2-1
CDR3: CASGFLPSGDSSYNEQFF
DNA: TGTGCTAGTGGTTTTTTGCCTAGCGGGGATAGCTCCTACAATGAGCAGTTCTTC

size: .
length: 16
V: TRBV27
D: TRBD2
J: TRBJ2-1
CDR3: CASSLGLAGGTIEQFF
DNA: TGTGCCAGCAGTTTAGGACTAGCGGGAGGAACTATTGAGCAGTTCTTC

size: .
length: 13
V: TRBV2
D: .
J: TRBJ2-3
CDR3: CASSVGATDTQYF
DNA: TGTGCCAGCAGTGTGGGGGCCACAGATACGCAGTATTTT

size: few
length: 13
V: TRBV11-1
D: TRBD1
J: TRBJ1-5
CDR3: CASSLTGDQPQHF
DNA: TGTGCCAGCAGCCTGACAGGGGATCAGCCCCAGCATTTT

size: once
length: 19
V: TRBV15
D: .
J: TRBJ1-4
CDR3: CATSPRGGKGPSANEKLFF
DNA: TGTGCCACCAGCCCCCGCGGGGGGAAGGGACCTTCAGCTAATGAAAAACTGTTTTTT

size: few
length: 15
V: TRBV21-1
D: .
J: TRBJ2-7
CDR3: CASSKVASGSYEQYF
DNA: .

size: .
length: 15
V: TRBV5-1
D: TRBD2
J: TRBJ2-5
CDR3: CASSKGLAGGETQYF
DNA: TGCGCCAGCAGCAAGGGACTAGCGGGAGGAGAGACCCAGTACTTC

size: .
length: 14
V: TRBV2
D: TRBD1
J: TRBJ1-4
CDR3: CASRRQGHGEKLFF
DNA: TGTGCCAGCAGAAGACAGGGTCACGGTGAAAAACTGTTTTTT